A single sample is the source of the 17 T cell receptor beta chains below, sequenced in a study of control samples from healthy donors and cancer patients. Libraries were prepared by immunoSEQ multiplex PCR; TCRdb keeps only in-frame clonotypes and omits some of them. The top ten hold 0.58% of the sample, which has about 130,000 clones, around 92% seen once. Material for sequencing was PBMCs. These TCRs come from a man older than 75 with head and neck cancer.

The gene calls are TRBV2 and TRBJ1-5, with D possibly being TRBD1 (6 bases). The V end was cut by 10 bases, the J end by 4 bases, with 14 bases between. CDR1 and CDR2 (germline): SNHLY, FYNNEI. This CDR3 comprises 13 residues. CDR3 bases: TGTGCCACGGGGAGACAGGTAAATCAGCCCCAGCATTTT. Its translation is CATGRQVNQPQHF.

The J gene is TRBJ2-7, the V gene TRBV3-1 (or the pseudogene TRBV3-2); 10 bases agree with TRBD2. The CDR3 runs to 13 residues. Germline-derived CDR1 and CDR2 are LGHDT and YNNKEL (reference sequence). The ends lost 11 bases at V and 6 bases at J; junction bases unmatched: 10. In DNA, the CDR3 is TGTGCCGCGGCTAGCGGGAGATTGGGCGAGCAGTACTTC. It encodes CAAASGRLGEQYF.

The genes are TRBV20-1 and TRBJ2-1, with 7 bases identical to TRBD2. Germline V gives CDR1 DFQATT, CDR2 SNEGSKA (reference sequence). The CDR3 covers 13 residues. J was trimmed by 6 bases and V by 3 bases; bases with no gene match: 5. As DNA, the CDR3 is TGCAGTGCTAGTGATACTAGCGCCAATGAGCAGTTCTTC. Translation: CSASDTSANEQFF.

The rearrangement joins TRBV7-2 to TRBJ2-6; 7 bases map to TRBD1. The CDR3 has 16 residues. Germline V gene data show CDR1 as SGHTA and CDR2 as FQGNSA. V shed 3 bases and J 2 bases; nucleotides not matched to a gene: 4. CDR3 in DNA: TGTGCCAGCAGCTTCGACAGGGCTCCTGGGGCCAACGTCCTGACTTTC. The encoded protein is CASSFDRAPGANVLTF.

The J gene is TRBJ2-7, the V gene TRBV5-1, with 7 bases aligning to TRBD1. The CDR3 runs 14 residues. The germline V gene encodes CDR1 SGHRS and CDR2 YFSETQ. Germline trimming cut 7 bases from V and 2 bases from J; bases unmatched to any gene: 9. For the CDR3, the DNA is TGCGCCAGCTCTCCCGGGACAGTTACCTACGAGCAGTACTTC. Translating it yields CASSPGTVTYEQYF.

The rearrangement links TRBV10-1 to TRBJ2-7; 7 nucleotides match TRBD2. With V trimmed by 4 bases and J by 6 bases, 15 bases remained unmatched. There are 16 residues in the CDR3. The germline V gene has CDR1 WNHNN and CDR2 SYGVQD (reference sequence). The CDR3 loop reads CASSGPRGGPFREQYF. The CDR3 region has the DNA TGCGCCAGCAGTGGGCCCCGGGGAGGGCCGTTTCGCGAGCAGTACTTC.

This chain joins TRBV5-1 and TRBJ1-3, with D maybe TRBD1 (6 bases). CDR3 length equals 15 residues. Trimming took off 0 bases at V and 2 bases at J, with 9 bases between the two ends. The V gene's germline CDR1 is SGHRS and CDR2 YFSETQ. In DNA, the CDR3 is TGCGCCAGCAGCTTGGCCGGGGGGCCTGGAAACACCATATATTTT. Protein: CASSLAGGPGNTIYF. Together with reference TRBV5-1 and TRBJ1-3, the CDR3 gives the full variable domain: KAGVTQTPRYLIKTRGQQVTLSCSPISGHRSVSWYQQTPGQGLQFLFEYFSETQRNKGNFPGRFSGRQFSNSRSEMNVSTLELGDSALYLCASSLAGGPGNTIYFGEGSWLTVV.

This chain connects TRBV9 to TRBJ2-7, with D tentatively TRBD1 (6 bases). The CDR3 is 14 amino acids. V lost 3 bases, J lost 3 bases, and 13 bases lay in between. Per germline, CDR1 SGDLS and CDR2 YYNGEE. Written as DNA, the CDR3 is TGTGCCAGCAGCGCCAGGACAGAGAGCTACGAGCAGTACTTC. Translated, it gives CASSARTESYEQYF.

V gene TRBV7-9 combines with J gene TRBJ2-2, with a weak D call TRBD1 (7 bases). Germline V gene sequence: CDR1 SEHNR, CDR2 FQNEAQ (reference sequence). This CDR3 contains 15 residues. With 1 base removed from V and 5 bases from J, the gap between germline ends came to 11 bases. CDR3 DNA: TGTGCCAGCAGCTTAGGGAGGGGGCTTACCGGGGAGCTGTTTTTT. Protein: CASSLGRGLTGELFF. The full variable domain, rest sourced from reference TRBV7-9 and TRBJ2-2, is DTGVSQNPRHKITKRGQNVTFRCDPISEHNRLYWYRQTLGQGPEFLTYFQNEAQLEKSRLLSDRFSAERPKGSFSTLEIQRTEQGDSAMYLCASSLGRGLTGELFFGEGSRLTVL.

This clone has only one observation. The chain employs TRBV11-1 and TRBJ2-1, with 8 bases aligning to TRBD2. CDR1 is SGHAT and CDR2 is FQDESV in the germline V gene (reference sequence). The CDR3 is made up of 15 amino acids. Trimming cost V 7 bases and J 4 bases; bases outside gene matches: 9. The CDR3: CASTVGRGEYNEQFF. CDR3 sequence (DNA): TGTGCCAGCACCGTAGGGCGGGGGGAGTACAATGAGCAGTTCTTC.

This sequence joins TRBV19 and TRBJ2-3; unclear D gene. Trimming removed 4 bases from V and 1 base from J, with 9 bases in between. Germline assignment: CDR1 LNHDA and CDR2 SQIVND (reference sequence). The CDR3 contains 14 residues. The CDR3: CASSKGKGTDTQYF. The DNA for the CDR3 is TGTGCCAGTAGTAAGGGTAAAGGCACAGATACGCAGTATTTT. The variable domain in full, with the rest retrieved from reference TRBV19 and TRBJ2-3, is DGGITQSPKYLFRKEGQNVTLSCEQNLNHDAMYWYRQDPGQGLRLIYYSQIVNDFQKGDIAEGYSVSREKKESFPLTVTSAQKNPTAFYLCASSKGKGTDTQYFGPGTRLTVL.

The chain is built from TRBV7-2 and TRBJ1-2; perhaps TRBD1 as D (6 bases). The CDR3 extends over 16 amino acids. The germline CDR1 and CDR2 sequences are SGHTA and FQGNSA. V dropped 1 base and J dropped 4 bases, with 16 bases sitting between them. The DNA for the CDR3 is TGTGCCAGCAGCTTAGATTCGGGGGGCAGCGGCTATGGCTACACCTTC. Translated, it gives CASSLDSGGSGYGYTF.

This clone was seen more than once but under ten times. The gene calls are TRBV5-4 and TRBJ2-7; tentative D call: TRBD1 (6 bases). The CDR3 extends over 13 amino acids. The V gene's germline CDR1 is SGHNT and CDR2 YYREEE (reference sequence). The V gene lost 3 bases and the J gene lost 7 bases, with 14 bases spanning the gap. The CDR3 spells CASSSWGQGEQYF. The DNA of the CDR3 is TGTGCCAGCAGCTCGTGGGGACAAGGAGAGCAGTACTTC.

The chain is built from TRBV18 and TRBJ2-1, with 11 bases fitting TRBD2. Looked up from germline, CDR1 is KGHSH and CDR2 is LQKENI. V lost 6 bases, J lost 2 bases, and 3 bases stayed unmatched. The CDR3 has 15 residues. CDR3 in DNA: TGTGCCAGCTCGCGACTAGCGGGGCCCTACAATGAGCAGTTCTTC. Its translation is CASSRLAGPYNEQFF.

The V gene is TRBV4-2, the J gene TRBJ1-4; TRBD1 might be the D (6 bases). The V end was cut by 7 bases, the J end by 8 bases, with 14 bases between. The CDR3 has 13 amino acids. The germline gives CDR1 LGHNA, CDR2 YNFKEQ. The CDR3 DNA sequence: TGTGCCAGCACGCGATCAGGGGACGAAAAACTGTTTTTT. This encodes CASTRSGDEKLFF.

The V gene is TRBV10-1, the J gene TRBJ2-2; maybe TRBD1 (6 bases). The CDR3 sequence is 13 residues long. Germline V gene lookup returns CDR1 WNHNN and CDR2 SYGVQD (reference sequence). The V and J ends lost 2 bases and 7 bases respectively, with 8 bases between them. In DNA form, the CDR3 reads TGCGCCAGCAGTGAGGCAGGGGTCGGGGAGCTGTTTTTT. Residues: CASSEAGVGELFF.

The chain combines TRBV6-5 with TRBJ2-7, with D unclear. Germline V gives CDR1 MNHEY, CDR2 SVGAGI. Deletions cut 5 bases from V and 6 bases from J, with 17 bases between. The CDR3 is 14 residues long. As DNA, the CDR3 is TGTGCCAGCAGTACCCCCCTGGGGTTGGGCGAGCAGTACTTC. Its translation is CASSTPLGLGEQYF.